This T cell receptor beta chain was documented in a study of sequential checkpoint blockade in melanoma. Looked up from germline, CDR1 is SGHTS and CDR2 is YDEGEE. V lost 6 bases and J lost 9, with 10 bases in between. CDR3 size: 11 residues. Noted treatment: randomized to nivolumab then ipilimumab (arm A) or the reverse (arm B). In its sample, this clone was seen a few times. Some clones are missing from TCRdb's copy, which holds only in-frame ones; the method was immunoSEQ multiplex PCR. The data contain just under 20,000 clones, about 81% of them singletons. V usage is TRBV5-8 and J usage is TRBJ1-5; D remains ambiguous. The input for sequencing was CD8+ T cells sorted from blood (inferred from file names), taken from a patient given nivolumab and ipilimumab in sequence. The sequence derives from a human donor with melanoma. CDR3 region: CASTPRLPQHF. In DNA, the CDR3 is TGTGCCAGCACCCCCCGACTGCCCCAGCATTTT.